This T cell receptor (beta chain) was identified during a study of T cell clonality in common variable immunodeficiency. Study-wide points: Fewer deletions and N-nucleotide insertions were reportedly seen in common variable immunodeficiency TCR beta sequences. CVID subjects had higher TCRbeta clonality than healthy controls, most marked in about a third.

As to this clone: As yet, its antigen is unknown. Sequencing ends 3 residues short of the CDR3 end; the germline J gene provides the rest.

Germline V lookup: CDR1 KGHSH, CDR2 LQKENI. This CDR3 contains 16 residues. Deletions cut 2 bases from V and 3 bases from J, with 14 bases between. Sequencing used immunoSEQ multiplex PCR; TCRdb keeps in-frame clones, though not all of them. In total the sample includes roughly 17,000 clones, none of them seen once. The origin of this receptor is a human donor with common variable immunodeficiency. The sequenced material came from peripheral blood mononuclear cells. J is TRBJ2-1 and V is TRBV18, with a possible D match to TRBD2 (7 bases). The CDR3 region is CASSPRKGGGYNEQFF. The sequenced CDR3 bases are TGTGCCAGCTCACCAAGGAAGGGGGGGGGCTACAATGAG. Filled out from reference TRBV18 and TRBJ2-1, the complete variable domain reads NAGVMQNPRHLVRRRGQEARLRCSPMKGHSHVYWYRQLPEEGLKFMVYLQKENIIDESGMPKERFSAEFPKEGPSILRIQQVVRGDSAAYFCASSPRKGGGYNEQFFGPGTRLTVL.